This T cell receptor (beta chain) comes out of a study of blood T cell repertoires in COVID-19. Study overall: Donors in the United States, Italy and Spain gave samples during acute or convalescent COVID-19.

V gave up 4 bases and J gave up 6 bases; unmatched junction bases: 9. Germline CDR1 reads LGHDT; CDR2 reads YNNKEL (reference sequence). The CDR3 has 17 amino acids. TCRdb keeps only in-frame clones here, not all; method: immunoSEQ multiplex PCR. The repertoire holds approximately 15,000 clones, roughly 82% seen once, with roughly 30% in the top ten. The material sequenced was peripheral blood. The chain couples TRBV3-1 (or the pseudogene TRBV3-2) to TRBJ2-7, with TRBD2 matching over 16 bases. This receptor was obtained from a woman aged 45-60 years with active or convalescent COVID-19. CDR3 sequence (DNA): TGTGCCAGCAGCCTCTGGGGACTAGCGGGAGGGCCATCCGAGCAGTACTTC. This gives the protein CASSLWGLAGGPSEQYF.